Listed below are T cell receptor beta chains from one sample, sequenced in a study of STAT5B mutations in CD4+ large granular lymphocyte leukemia. Generated by immunoSEQ multiplex PCR, the TCRdb table keeps only in-frame clones and is missing some. This table holds around 30,000 clones, over 80% found once. The material sequenced was CD4+ T cells from blood buffy coats. These receptors all stem from a human donor in good health. Both conserved end residues are part of each CDR3. The D gene is left open where the match is weak. A clone size is listed for some rows: how often the clone was seen (once, few, many), or a class if it is expanded.

D	size	V	J	CDR3	DNA
NA	few	TRBV6-4	TRBJ1-2	CASSYQGKVGYTF	TGTGCCAGCAGTTACCAAGGCAAGGTCGGCTACACCTTC
TRBD1	NA	TRBV6-1	TRBJ1-1	CASSRQGNNFAFF	TGTGCCAGCTCCCGACAGGGGAATAATTTTGCTTTCTTT
TRBD1	NA	TRBV5-4	TRBJ2-7	CASSLRQGSYEQYF	TGTGCCAGCAGCTTAAGACAGGGCTCCTACGAGCAGTACTTC
NA	NA	TRBV6-1	TRBJ1-5	CASSGRVGNQPQHF	TGTGCCAGCAGTGGGAGGGTAGGCAATCAGCCCCAGCATTTT
NA	NA	TRBV5-1	TRBJ1-1	CASSWELNTEAFF	TGCGCCAGCAGCTGGGAACTGAACACTGAAGCTTTCTTT
TRBD2	NA	TRBV2	TRBJ2-1	CASSVGGTSGMGYNEQFF	TGTGCCAGCAGTGTCGGGGGGACTAGCGGGATGGGTTACAATGAGCAGTTCTTC
NA	NA	TRBV5-1	TRBJ2-3	CASSLSFAAGTDTQYF	TGCGCCAGCAGCTTGAGTTTTGCGGCGGGCACAGATACGCAGTATTTT
NA	NA	TRBV30	TRBJ1-4	CASPLGEKLFF	TGTGCCTCCCCCTTAGGGGAAAAACTGTTTTTT
TRBD2	NA	TRBV27	TRBJ2-7	CASRGLAEGYEQYF	TGTGCCAGCAGGGGACTAGCGGAGGGCTACGAGCAGTACTTC
NA	once	TRBV5-6	TRBJ2-2	CASSFRTGAWNTGELFF	TGTGCCAGCAGCTTTCGAACGGGCGCGTGGAACACCGGGGAGCTGTTTTTT
NA	NA	TRBV27	TRBJ2-7	CASSPGSLYEQYF	TGTGCCAGCTCACCCGGGAGTTTATACGAGCAGTACTTC
NA	NA	TRBV27	TRBJ2-2	CASSFSAANTGELFF	TGTGCCAGCAGTTTCTCAGCGGCTAACACCGGGGAGCTGTTTTTT
NA	few	TRBV6-6	TRBJ2-7	CASSSGALSSYEQYF	TGTGCCAGCAGTTCCGGGGCCCTGAGCTCCTACGAGCAGTACTTC
NA	NA	TRBV28	TRBJ1-5	CASRAGPNNQPQHF	TGTGCCAGCAGAGCAGGCCCCAACAATCAGCCCCAGCATTTT
NA	NA	TRBV4-1	TRBJ1-5	CASSQDNSRVQHF	TGCGCCAGCAGCCAAGACAACAGCCGGGTCCAGCATTTT
TRBD1	NA	TRBV9	TRBJ2-5	CASSVRQGKETQYF	TGTGCCAGCAGCGTGAGACAGGGAAAAGAGACCCAGTACTTC
NA	NA	TRBV7-8	TRBJ1-5	CASSLAFLRLFNQPQHF	TGTGCCAGCAGCTTAGCTTTCTTGAGACTGTTCAATCAGCCCCAGCATTTT
NA	NA	TRBV7-8	TRBJ2-3	CASRALRSSGTDTQYF	TGTGCCAGCAGGGCCCTTAGATCCTCGGGGACAGATACGCAGTATTTT
TRBD1	NA	TRBV4-3	TRBJ2-2	CASSLHRGTTGELFF	TGCGCCAGCAGCCTTCACAGGGGGACCACCGGGGAGCTGTTTTTT
NA	once	TRBV28	TRBJ1-1	CASSLRRLMNTEAFF	TGTGCCAGCAGTTTAAGACGGCTTATGAACACTGAAGCTTTCTTT
NA	NA	TRBV10-3	TRBJ1-1	CAISESEGTEAFF	TGTGCCATCAGTGAGTCGGAGGGCACTGAAGCTTTCTTT
NA	NA	TRBV10-2	TRBJ1-2	CASSEEGGIALPDGYTF	TGCGCCAGCAGTGAAGAGGGGGGGATCGCCCTTCCCGATGGCTACACCTTC
NA	NA	TRBV9	TRBJ2-5	CASSVSHREETQYF	TGTGCCAGCAGCGTATCACACAGGGAGGAGACCCAGTACTTC